The clone carrying this T cell receptor (beta chain) occurred many times. The data stem from a study of T cells in Graves' hyperthyroidism and ophthalmopathy. Looked up from germline, CDR1 is DFQATT and CDR2 is SNEGSKA (reference sequence). The CDR3 totals 15 residues. The junction had 8 bases not matched to a gene; V was cut back by 6 bases and J by 0 bases. TCR beta CDR3 region amplification was performed from RNA transcripts. During a first-round RT-PCR of the TCR CDR3, the HTBI primer set was used. Each CDR3 protein is one row after TCRdb ran MiXCR on the multiplex PCR reads. The profile shows over 250,000 distinct CDR3 sequences, less than 30% of them singletons.

The chain is built from TRBV20-1 and TRBJ1-5, with 7 bases identical to TRBD1. The source of this sequence is a man aged 40-49 years with Graves' hyperthyroidism that later progressed to Graves' ophthalmopathy. Sequencing used blood. The CDR3 is CSAASGTDSNQPQHF. The CDR3 bases are TGCAGTGCCGCCTCCGGGACAGATAGCAATCAGCCCCAGCATTTT.